What follows are 14 T cell receptor beta chains derived from one specimen sequenced in a study of T-cell memory formation after mild COVID-19. TCRdb redid the calling of the 5' RACE reads with MiXCR, one entry per CDR3 protein. This table has about 150,000 distinct CDR3 sequences, approximately 25% appearing once. Material: PBMCs or a T cell subset sorted from them (not recorded which). The receptors were gathered from an adult woman who had mild COVID-19 (a few samples of this study predate the infection). Cell type and time point are not known.

This clonotype has more than one count but fewer than ten. The chain combines TRBV7-9 with TRBJ2-5; 14 nucleotides line up with TRBD2. V dropped 5 bases and J dropped 3; count of bases not matched to a gene: 5. CDR1 and CDR2 from the germline V gene are SEHNR and FQNEAQ (reference sequence). CDR3 size: 16 residues. The CDR3 is CASSPSGLAGEETQYF. CDR3 nucleotide sequence: TGTGCCAGCAGCCCGTCGGGACTAGCGGGAGAAGAGACCCAGTACTTC. Filled out from reference TRBV7-9 and TRBJ2-5, the complete variable domain reads DTGVSQNPRHKITKRGQNVTFRCDPISEHNRLYWYRQTLGQGPEFLTYFQNEAQLEKSRLLSDRFSAERPKGSFSTLEIQRTEQGDSAMYLCASSPSGLAGEETQYFGPGTRLLVL.

This clonotype showed up many times. The CDR3 DNA sequence: TGTGCCAGCAGCTTGCAGGGGACTGAGCAGTTCTTC. Encoded protein: CASSLQGTEQFF. This chain joins TRBV7-8 and TRBJ2-1; D perhaps matches TRBD1 (6 bases). The CDR3 is 12 amino acids. V was shortened by 3 bases and J by 9 bases, with 9 bases between the two germline ends. CDR1 is SGHVS, CDR2 FQNEAQ, per germline.

This clonotype was seen only a few times. The chain joins TRBV5-6 to TRBJ2-1; 11 bases align to TRBD2. The CDR3 runs to 16 residues. V lost 0 bases, J lost 1 base, and 0 bases stayed unmatched. Germline V gene data show CDR1 as SGHDT and CDR2 as YYEEEE. The CDR3 bases are TGTGCCAGCAGCTTGGTAGCGGGAGGGTCCTACAATGAGCAGTTCTTC. Its translation: CASSLVAGGSYNEQFF.

V usage is TRBV7-9 and J usage is TRBJ2-7, with 10 bases aligning to TRBD1. CDR3 length: 17 amino acids. The germline V gene encodes CDR1 SEHNR and CDR2 FQNEAQ (reference sequence). V gave up 5 bases and J gave up 0 bases; unmatched junction bases: 10. DNA for the CDR3: TGTGCCAGCAGCATTCTGCCCGGACAGGGGGTCTCCTACGAGCAGTACTTC. Translation gives CASSILPGQGVSYEQYF.

The CDR3 nucleotides read TGTGCCAGCAGGACCGGGACTAGCGGCGATGAGCAGTTCTTC. Amino acids: CASRTGTSGDEQFF. The chain employs TRBV6-1 and TRBJ2-1; 11 nucleotides agree with TRBD2. Germline CDR1 is MNHNS and CDR2 is SASEGT. The CDR3 length is 14 residues. Trimming removed 6 bases from V and 8 bases from J; junction bases left unmatched: 6.

The chain couples TRBV28 to TRBJ2-1, with D possibly TRBD1 on 5 matching bases. This CDR3 comprises 14 residues. Germline assignment: CDR1 MDHEN and CDR2 SYDVKM. The ends were cut back, 3 bases at V and 7 bases at J, with 13 bases in the middle. Here the CDR3 reads CASSLGRDRNEQFF. The CDR3 DNA follows: TGTGCCAGCAGTTTGGGCAGGGATAGGAATGAGCAGTTCTTC.

The V call is TRBV2, the J call TRBJ2-5; D unclear. Germline CDR1 reads SNHLY; CDR2 reads FYNNEI. Trimming took off 4 bases at V and 5 bases at J, with 14 bases between the two ends. The CDR3 spans 14 residues. The CDR3 nucleotides read TGTGCCAGCAGTGCCGTCATAGGGCAGGAGACCCAGTACTTC. Amino acids: CASSAVIGQETQYF.

This clonotype was detected only a few times. The rearrangement links TRBV4-2 to TRBJ2-5, with D perhaps matching TRBD1 or TRBD2 (5 bases each). CDR3 length equals 14 residues. Germline CDR1 LGHNA, CDR2 YNFKEQ. V was shortened by 3 bases and J by 1 base, with 9 bases between the two germline ends. CDR3 sequence: CASSQGDGQETQYF. The CDR3 DNA reads as TGTGCCAGCAGCCAGGGGGACGGCCAAGAGACCCAGTACTTC.

In regard to this clonotype: The germline gene is not matched at one end of the junction; a read error may be the cause. V usage is TRBV5-6 and J usage is TRBJ2-1, with D perhaps matching TRBD2 (6 bases). In germline, CDR1 is SGHDT, CDR2 YYEEEE. CDR3 length: 12 amino acids. DNA for the CDR3: TGTGCCAGCAGCTTTAGCCGGGACTCCCAGATCTTC. Translated, it gives CASSFSRDSQIF.

V usage is TRBV30 and J usage is TRBJ1-3, with D unclear. The CDR3 spans 13 residues. The germline V and J ends were trimmed by 4 bases and 0 bases, with 7 bases remaining between them. Germline CDR1 and CDR2: GTSNPN and SVGIG (reference sequence). CDR3 protein: CAWMMGSGNTIYF. In DNA form, the CDR3 reads TGTGCCTGGATGATGGGCTCTGGAAACACCATATATTTT.

This clonotype was picked up a small number of times. The genes are TRBV19 and TRBJ1-1; the D is unclear. This CDR3 is built from 12 residues. The germline V gene encodes CDR1 LNHDA and CDR2 SQIVND (reference sequence). Trimming removed 5 bases at V and 4 bases at J, with 8 bases between. In DNA form, the CDR3 reads TGTGCCAGTAGTGGACCGGTCACTGAAGCTTTCTTT. Amino acids: CASSGPVTEAFF.

In DNA form, the CDR3 reads TGTGCCAGCAGCTTAGGATTCTCCGAGCAGTACTTC. Encoded protein: CASSLGFSEQYF. The chain has TRBV7-6 and TRBJ2-7; D not resolved. The V gene's germline CDR1 is SGHVS and CDR2 FNYEAQ. Trimming removed 1 base at V and 6 bases at J, with 7 bases between. The CDR3 consists of 12 residues. Full variable domain (outside the CDR3, taken from reference TRBV7-6 and TRBJ2-7): GAGVSQSPRYKVTKRGQDVALRCDPISGHVSLYWYRQALGQGPEFLTYFNYEAQQDKSGLPNDRFSAERPEGSISTLTIQRTEQRDSAMYRCASSLGFSEQYFGPGTRLTVT.

The gene calls are TRBV29-1 and TRBJ2-1; D is uncertain. The germline V gene encodes CDR1 SQVTM and CDR2 ANQGSEA. This CDR3 comprises 10 residues. V lost 5 bases and J lost 10, with 9 bases in between. The CDR3 spells CSVPMGEQFF. For the CDR3, the DNA is TGCAGCGTTCCCATGGGCGAGCAGTTCTTC.

The chain links TRBV4-1 to TRBJ2-7, with 11 positions matching TRBD2. Per germline, CDR1 MGHRA and CDR2 YSYEKL. This CDR3 is built from 17 residues. Germline trimming cut 3 bases from V and 4 bases from J; bases unmatched to any gene: 11. The CDR3 loop reads CASSHAALTSGAYEQYF. CDR3 DNA: TGCGCCAGCAGCCACGCTGCTCTGACTAGCGGGGCGTACGAGCAGTACTTC.